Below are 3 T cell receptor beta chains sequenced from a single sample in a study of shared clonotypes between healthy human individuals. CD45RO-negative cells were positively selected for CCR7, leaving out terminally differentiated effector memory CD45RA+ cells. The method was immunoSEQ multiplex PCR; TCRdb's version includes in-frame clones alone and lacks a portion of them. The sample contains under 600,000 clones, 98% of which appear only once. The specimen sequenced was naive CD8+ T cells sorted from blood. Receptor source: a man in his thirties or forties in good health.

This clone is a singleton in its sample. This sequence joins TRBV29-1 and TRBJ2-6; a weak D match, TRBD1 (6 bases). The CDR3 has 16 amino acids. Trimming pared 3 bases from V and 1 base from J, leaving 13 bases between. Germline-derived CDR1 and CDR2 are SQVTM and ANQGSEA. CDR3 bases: TGCAGCGTTGATGGCAGGGGAGAGTCTGGGGCCAACGTCCTGACTTTC. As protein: CSVDGRGESGANVLTF.

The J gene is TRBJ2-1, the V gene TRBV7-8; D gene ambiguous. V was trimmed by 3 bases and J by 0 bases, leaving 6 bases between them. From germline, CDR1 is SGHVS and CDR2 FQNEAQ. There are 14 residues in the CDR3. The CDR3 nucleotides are TGTGCCAGCAGCTTCCTAGGCTCCTACAATGAGCAGTTCTTC. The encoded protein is CASSFLGSYNEQFF.

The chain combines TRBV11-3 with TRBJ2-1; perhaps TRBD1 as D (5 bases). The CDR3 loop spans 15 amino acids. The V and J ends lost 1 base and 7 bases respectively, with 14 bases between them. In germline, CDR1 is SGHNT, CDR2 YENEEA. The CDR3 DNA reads TGTGCCAGCAGCTTAGCGCTGCAGGGCTTGAATGAGCAGTTCTTC. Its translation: CASSLALQGLNEQFF.